This T cell receptor (beta chain) was retrieved from a study of cytomegalovirus exposure and HLA in healthy donors. Germline-derived CDR1 and CDR2 are SGHRS and YFSETQ. With 8 bases removed from V and 0 bases from J, the gap between germline ends came to 14 bases. The CDR3 spans 15 residues. The PCR had 60 Vbeta and 13 Jbeta primers. TCRdb's copy holds only in-frame clones and misses some; the assay was immunoSEQ multiplex PCR. In the table there are around 110,000 clones, less than 80% of which are singletons. Sequencing was performed on PBMCs. The sequence was collected from a man aged 25 to 45 in good health and CMV-seronegative. The chain couples TRBV5-1 to TRBJ2-2, with TRBD2 as a possible D gene (6 bases). The CDR3 DNA follows: TGCGCCAGTTATCGGGCGGGGCCGAACACCGGGGAGCTGTTTTTT. It yields the protein CASYRAGPNTGELFF.